The text below deals with one T cell receptor beta chain. Methods used by the authors: Amplification of reference gene primers provided the estimated nucleated cell counts. Using immunoSEQ multiplex PCR, the repertoire was profiled, and TCRdb retains in-frame clones only, with some absent. V, J and clone size derive from that table, while D and trimming were established from the DNA sequence. The sample gives approximately 450,000 clones, 75% to 90% of which show up once; roughly 1.1% is in the top ten. J gave up 1 base and V 8 bases, and 9 bases lay outside the gene matches. This CDR3 is built from 18 residues. Germline V CDR1 and CDR2: MDHEN, SYDVKM. Enrollees, roughly 18 to 89 years old, lived in approximately 25 US areas. Grouping used clinical history reported by participants in a survey and questionnaire. The data belong to a study of blood T cell repertoires in COVID-19. Overall study context: Donors in the United States, Italy and Spain gave samples during acute or convalescent COVID-19.

The receptor comes from a man aged 25 to 40 who had recovered from COVID-19. The chain is built from TRBV28 and TRBJ2-1; 15 bases fit TRBD2. The sequencing sample was made of PBMCs or T cells enriched from blood (not recorded which). The CDR3 DNA follows: TGTGCCAGCCGCACCGGGACTAGCGGGAGGTTTTCCTACAATGAGCAGTTCTTC. Translated, it gives CASRTGTSGRFSYNEQFF.